A single sample gave rise to the 3 T cell receptor beta chains below, sequenced in a study of T cells in women clearing cervical HPV infection. TCRdb's table, derived via immunoSEQ multiplex PCR, lists solely in-frame clones and lacks some. The table for this sample gives about 29,000 clones. Sequencing used blood buffy coat. These receptors were obtained from a woman between 18 and 70 years old with a cervical HPV16 infection that either progressed to CIN3+ or cleared (not recorded which).

The chain's CDR3 is CASSEPVTSNQPQHF. The CDR3 DNA, read in part, is TGTGCCAGCAGTGAGCCGGTAACGAGCAATCAGCCC. The chain links TRBV6-1 to TRBJ1-5; D is undetermined. The read ends 3 residues shy of where the CDR3 ends; the end is completed using the germline J gene. This CDR3 has 15 residues. From germline, CDR1 is MNHNS and CDR2 SASEGT. The germline V and J ends were trimmed by 3 bases and 1 base, with 10 bases remaining between them.

As for this clone: The read halts 3 residues ahead of the CDR3 end, with the missing end drawn from the germline J gene. The chain has TRBV14 and TRBJ2-5, with 9 bases fitting TRBD2. This CDR3 spans 16 amino acids. In germline, CDR1 is SGHDN, CDR2 FVKESK. V dropped 4 bases and J dropped 5; count of bases not matched to a gene: 11. Here the CDR3 reads CASSPARGGAYETQYF. The CDR3 DNA, read in part, is TGTGCCAGCAGCCCGGCCCGCGGGGGGGCTTATGAGACC. Full variable domain (outside the CDR3, taken from reference TRBV14 and TRBJ2-5): EAGVTQFPSHSVIEKGQTVTLRCDPISGHDNLYWYRRVMGKEIKFLLHFVKESKQDESGMPNNRFLAERTGGTYSTLKVQPAELEDSGVYFCASSPARGGAYETQYFGPGTRLLVL.

CDR3 residues: CASSSLAGGSYEQYF. The CDR3 DNA, read in part, is TGTGCCAGCAGCTCACTAGCGGGGGGATCCTACGAG. The chain has TRBV5-4 and TRBJ2-7; 12 bases line up with TRBD2. With the read ending 3 residues before the CDR3 end, the germline J gene is used to fill in that end. The germline CDR1 and CDR2 sequences are SGHNT and YYREEE (reference sequence). V lost 3 bases to trimming and J lost 1 base; unmatched junction nucleotides: 2. There are 15 residues in the CDR3.